This T cell receptor (beta chain) was found in a study of regulatory T cells in long-lasting Graves disease. Study background: Newly diagnosed Graves' patients took antithyroid drugs under 3 months.

Time point of the sample: newly diagnosed GD, antithyroid drugs for less than 3 months. Making the TCR library involved RNA that had been extracted from PBMCs. This clonotype has a count of ten or more. Germline lookup yields CDR1 SGHRS and CDR2 YFSETQ. CDR3 length: 15 amino acids. V lost 5 bases and J 7 bases, leaving 16 bases between the germline ends. Sequencing libraries for TCR beta were prepared with iRepertoire HTBI primers and Arm-PCR of CDR3 regions. In TCRdb, the multiplex PCR reads were re-called with MiXCR into one record per CDR3 protein. The sample has some 240,000 distinct CDR3 sequences; roughly 19% are singletons. This same sample was also part of a study on T cells in Graves' hyperthyroidism and ophthalmopathy.

The source is a woman aged 25-40 years with Graves disease. J is TRBJ1-6 and V is TRBV5-1; unclear D gene. The source material was peripheral blood mononuclear cells (PBMCs), sampled at new diagnosis, from a patient treated with antithyroid drugs. The CDR3 here is CASRAEAIHNSPLHF. CDR3 nucleotides: TGCGCCAGCAGGGCCGAGGCGATCCACAATTCACCCCTCCACTTT.